This T cell receptor (beta chain) is from a study of blood T cells in healthy people across ages. Looked up from germline, CDR1 is MNHNY and CDR2 is SVGAGI (reference sequence). The CDR3 has 14 amino acids. V was pared by 6 bases and J by 3 bases, with 15 bases between. Through a sample-barcoded 5' primer and a J-beta primer mix, a second PCR was run for roughly 6 to 12 cycles. Individual samples furnished no less than 3 million CDR3-containing paired-end reads apiece. In TCRdb, the 5' RACE reads were re-called with MiXCR into one record per CDR3 protein. The repertoire holds about 1.1 million distinct CDR3 sequences, with roughly two fifths as singletons. Researchers report isolating at least 7 million PBMCs per sample.

The V and J genes are TRBV6-6 and TRBJ2-7; D ambiguous. This sequence originates from a man aged 18 to 30 in good health. The sample comprised blood. The CDR3 is CASRPWTAHYEQYF. In nucleotides, the CDR3 is TGTGCCAGCAGACCATGGACGGCTCACTACGAGCAGTACTTC.